The source of this T cell receptor beta chain is a study of STAT5B mutations in CD4+ large granular lymphocyte leukemia. Study findings and constraints: Higher CD4+ than CD8+ T-LGLL clonality might reflect small sample size. No patients shared main leukemic clonotypes, though less than 30% appeared at low frequency elsewhere. Compared with healthy controls (2/35), patient top clones favored TRBV06 (8/27).

CDR1 and CDR2 from the germline V gene are SGDLS and YYNGEE. Trimming took 0 bases from V and 2 from J, leaving 14 bases between them. This CDR3 spans 16 amino acids. Turning to this clone: Its antigen is still unknown.

Method: immunoSEQ multiplex PCR; TCRdb's copy keeps in-frame clones and lacks some. The table records over 30,000 clones, around 80% of them present only once. The J gene is TRBJ2-5, the V gene TRBV9, with D unresolved. The sequence derives from a human donor in good health. The sample was CD4+ T cells from blood buffy coats. The CDR3 nucleotides are TGTGCCAGCAGCGTAGGGCAGCCGGCAATTCAAGAGACCCAGTACTTC. Translating gives CASSVGQPAIQETQYF.